A selection of T cell receptor beta chains follows, all from one sample in a study of cytomegalovirus exposure and HLA in healthy donors. Only in-frame clones appear in the TCRdb table, and some are missing; sequencing was by immunoSEQ multiplex PCR. The table shows 150,000 to 200,000 clones, with 65% to 85% occurring only once. The specimen sequenced was PBMCs. The receptors originated from a man younger than 35 in good health and CMV-seronegative. CDR3s include the opening cysteine and the closing phenylalanine or tryptophan. D genes are given only for firm matches. Only part of the rows carry a size: once, few, many, or a class if the clone is expanded.

TRBV7-2,once,TRBJ2-7,-,TGTGCCAGCAGCTTAGGGGGCAGGTCCCAGCTGTACGAGCAGTACTTC,CASSLGGRSQLYEQYF
TRBV10-2,-,TRBJ2-7,TRBD1,TGCGCCAGCTCATCACAGGGGGCGTCCTACGAGCAGTACTTC,CASSSQGASYEQYF
TRBV27,-,TRBJ1-1,-,TGTGCCAGCGCCCCGAGACAGAAACGAAGGACTGAAGCTTTCTTT,CASAPRQKRRTEAFF
TRBV29-1,-,TRBJ2-1,TRBD2,TGCAGCGTAGAGTTAAGCGGGGGGGTGTACAATGAGCAGTTCTTC,CSVELSGGVYNEQFF
TRBV6-1,-,TRBJ2-2,TRBD1,TGTGCCACCTCGAGGGGGCCCTTCACCGGGGAGCTGTTTTTT,CATSRGPFTGELFF
TRBV4-3,-,TRBJ2-1,-,TGCGCCAGCAGCCAAAGGGGCCGAACAACCTACAATGAGCAGTTCTTC,CASSQRGRTTYNEQFF
TRBV4-1,-,TRBJ1-3,-,TGCGCCAGCAGCCAAGATGGGCCCGGGACTGCTGGAAACACCATATATTTT,CASSQDGPGTAGNTIYF
TRBV5-4,-,TRBJ2-2,TRBD1,TGTGCCAGCAGCTTGGCAGGGGGCGCACTCGGGGAGCTGTTTTTT,CASSLAGGALGELFF
TRBV7-2,-,TRBJ2-5,TRBD1,TGTGCCAGCAGCTTAATCAGGGGGCAGGGGGAGACCCAGTACTTC,CASSLIRGQGETQYF
TRBV6-5,few,TRBJ1-5,TRBD1,TGTGCCAGCAAACCGGGACAGGGAACGAATCAGCCCCAGCATTTT,CASKPGQGTNQPQHF
TRBV7-9,-,TRBJ1-2,-,TGTGCCAGCAGCCCCCGATGGCATCGTTTTAACTATGGCTACACCTTC,CASSPRWHRFNYGYTF
TRBV28,-,TRBJ2-5,-,TGTGCCAGCAGTTTCCCGGGACATTCGAGAGCCGAGACCCAGTACTTC,CASSFPGHSRAETQYF
TRBV7-6,-,TRBJ2-1,TRBD2,TGTGCCAGCAGCTTGGGGGGGGGCTACAATGAGCAGTTCTTC,CASSLGGGYNEQFF
TRBV9,once,TRBJ1-2,TRBD1,TGTGCCAGCAGCGCGGACGGGACAGCCAGCTATGGCTACACCTTC,CASSADGTASYGYTF
TRBV11-3,-,TRBJ2-1,TRBD2,TGTGCCAGCAGCCGGGGGAGGGACGATGAGCAGTTCTTC,CASSRGRDDEQFF
TRBV10-3,-,TRBJ2-5,TRBD1,TGTGCCATCAACGACAGGGACAATTTACAAGAGACCCAGTACTTC,CAINDRDNLQETQYF
TRBV5-1,-,TRBJ1-3,TRBD1,TGCGCCAGCAGCCCGGGACAGGGGGCGCCTGGAAACACCATATATTTT,CASSPGQGAPGNTIYF
TRBV9,few,TRBJ2-2,TRBD2,TGTGCCAGCAGCGTAGTGGCTAGCGGTTACACCGGGGAGCTGTTTTTT,CASSVVASGYTGELFF
TRBV18,few,TRBJ2-7,TRBD2,TGTGCCAGCTCACCACCGGGACTAGCACATTACGAGCAGTACTTC,CASSPPGLAHYEQYF
TRBV11-2,few,TRBJ2-7,-,TGTGCCAGCAGCACCGGGACATCCTACGAGCAGTACTTC,CASSTGTSYEQYF
TRBV4-3,-,TRBJ1-6,TRBD1,TGCGCCAGCAGCCAAGAGCAACAAGTCGGGACAGGAGGTCATTCACCCCTCCACTTT,CASSQEQQVGTGGHSPLHF
TRBV5-4,-,TRBJ1-1,-,TGTGCCAGCAGCTTCCTAGGGGCTGAGAACACTGAAGCTTTCTTT,CASSFLGAENTEAFF